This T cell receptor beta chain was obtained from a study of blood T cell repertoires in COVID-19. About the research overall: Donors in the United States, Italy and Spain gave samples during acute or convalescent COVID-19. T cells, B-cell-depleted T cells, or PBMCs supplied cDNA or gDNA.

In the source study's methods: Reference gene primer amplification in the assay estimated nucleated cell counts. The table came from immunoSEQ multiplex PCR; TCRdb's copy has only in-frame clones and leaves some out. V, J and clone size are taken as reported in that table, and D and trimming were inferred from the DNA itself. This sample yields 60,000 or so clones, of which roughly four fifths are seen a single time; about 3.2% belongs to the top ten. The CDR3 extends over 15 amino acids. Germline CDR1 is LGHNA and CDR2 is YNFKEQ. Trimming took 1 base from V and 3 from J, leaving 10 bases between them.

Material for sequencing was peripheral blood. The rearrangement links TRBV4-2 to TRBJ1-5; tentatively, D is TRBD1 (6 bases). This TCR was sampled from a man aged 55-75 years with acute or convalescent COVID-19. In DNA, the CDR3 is TGTGCCAGCAGCCAAGGGGGGGGCCCCAATCAGCCCCAGCATTTT. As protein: CASSQGGGPNQPQHF.